This passage covers 32 T cell receptor beta chains from one sample sequenced in a study of early T cells in non-severe SARS-CoV-2 infection. TCRdb re-called the 5' RACE reads with MiXCR, one entry per CDR3 protein. The data show about 85,000 distinct CDR3 sequences, with approximately 14% seen just once and roughly 7% held by the top ten. The material sequenced was whole blood. The receptors derive from an adult who was a healthcare worker with PCR-confirmed SARS-CoV-2 infection or an uninfected control (not recorded which).

This clonotype was seen a few times. The chain uses TRBV24-1 and TRBJ1-2; 9 bases map to TRBD1. This CDR3 has 15 residues. The germline V gene has CDR1 KGHDR and CDR2 SFDVKD. V shed 3 bases and J 2 bases; nucleotides not matched to a gene: 3. The CDR3 DNA follows: TGTGCCACCAGTGATACCGGGACAGGGAACTATGGCTACACCTTC. Translating gives CATSDTGTGNYGYTF.

This clonotype was recorded many times. The chain is built from TRBV5-8 and TRBJ2-1; 8 bases align to TRBD1. Trimming took 4 bases from V and 3 from J; bases not matched to a gene: 6. The CDR3 spans 15 residues. Per the germline V gene, CDR1 is SGHTS and CDR2 is YDEGEE. The chain's CDR3 is CASSPGQGFYNEQFF. Written as DNA, the CDR3 is TGTGCCAGCAGCCCAGGACAGGGCTTCTACAATGAGCAGTTCTTC.

This clonotype is deemed medium-sized (0.01 to 0.1%). The CDR3 DNA sequence: TGTGCCAGCAAGGACAGTCTTGCCTACGAGCAGTACTTC. As protein: CASKDSLAYEQYF. The chain joins TRBV7-9 to TRBJ2-7; perhaps TRBD1 as D (6 bases). V was pared by 7 bases and J by 2 bases, with 12 bases between. This CDR3 spans 13 amino acids. Germline CDR1 reads SEHNR; CDR2 reads FQNEAQ (reference sequence).

The rearrangement uses TRBV5-1 and TRBJ2-1; D might be TRBD2 (5 bases). The CDR3 spans 14 residues. Germline CDR1 and CDR2: SGHRS and YFSETQ. The V gene lost 2 bases and the J gene lost 7 bases, with 13 bases spanning the gap. CDR3 sequence: CASSFGEWVNEQFF. CDR3 sequence (DNA): TGCGCCAGCAGCTTTGGGGAGTGGGTTAATGAGCAGTTCTTC.

The table lists this clonotype with a count of one. It is likely a read error, because the conserved phenylalanine at the end of the CDR3 is missing. The chain employs TRBV2 and TRBJ1-2, with 9 bases that match TRBD1. The CDR3 length is 12 residues. V was clipped by 10 bases and J by 4 bases; unmatched bases: 4. Germline loops: CDR1 SNHLY, CDR2 FYNNEI. Written as DNA, the CDR3 is TGTGCCACAAACAGGGGGCCCTATGGCTACACCCTC. Its protein product is CATNRGPYGYTL.

This clonotype was detected only a few times. The V call is TRBV7-8, the J call TRBJ2-2; TRBD1 matches 7 bases. Germline CDR1 reads SGHVS; CDR2 reads FQNEAQ. V was pared by 5 bases and J by 4 bases, with 10 bases of the junction left unmatched. This CDR3 region has 16 residues. Written as DNA, the CDR3 is TGTGCCAGCAGCCGGGACAGCCAACAGGGCACCGGGGAGCTGTTTTTT. Amino acids: CASSRDSQQGTGELFF.

The J gene is TRBJ2-4, the V gene TRBV6-5; no definite D call. Trimming left V 5 bases short and J 9 bases short, with 11 bases between. This CDR3 is built from 12 residues. CDR1 MNHEY and CDR2 SVGAGI come from the germline V gene. The CDR3 DNA reads TGTGCCAGCAGTCTACACAATGGCATTCAGTACTTC. Encoded protein: CASSLHNGIQYF.

This clonotype showed up many times. This chain connects TRBV18 to TRBJ2-2; D remains ambiguous. The CDR3 contains 13 residues. V shed 3 bases and J shed 5 bases, with 7 bases lying between them. Germline CDR1 KGHSH, CDR2 LQKENI. DNA of the CDR3: TGTGCCAGCTCACCGAGAGGAACCGGGGAGCTGTTTTTT. Residues: CASSPRGTGELFF.

This clonotype appeared many times. The gene calls are TRBV6-1 and TRBJ1-1, with a weak D call TRBD1 (5 bases). The V gene's germline CDR1 is MNHNS and CDR2 SASEGT. V dropped 8 bases and J dropped 9 bases, with 34 bases sitting between them. There are 18 residues in the CDR3. This CDR3 reads CASGGGATISPPTLQAFF. The CDR3 DNA sequence: TGTGCCAGCGGCGGGGGAGCGACAATATCTCCACCGACGTTACAAGCTTTCTTT.

The V call is TRBV28, the J call TRBJ2-7; 8 bases match TRBD1. This CDR3 is 13 amino acids long. CDR1 and CDR2 (germline): MDHEN, SYDVKM. The V segment lost 7 bases and the J segment 7 bases; nucleotides outside the gene matches: 9. The CDR3 nucleotides read TGTGCCAGCAACAGGGGGGCGTTACGGGAGCAGTACTTC. Residues: CASNRGALREQYF.

This clonotype has only a few counts. The V call is TRBV15, the J call TRBJ2-7; D remains ambiguous. Germline V gene sequence: CDR1 LNHNV, CDR2 YYDKDF (reference sequence). The CDR3 extends over 13 amino acids. V lost 0 bases, J lost 4 bases, and 7 bases lay in between. CDR3 sequence reads: CATSRDVGYEQYF. DNA of the CDR3: TGTGCCACCAGCAGAGATGTGGGGTACGAGCAGTACTTC.

The rearrangement joins TRBV15 to TRBJ2-1; a possible D gene is TRBD2 (5 bases). Germline V CDR1 and CDR2: LNHNV, YYDKDF (reference sequence). Trimming took 11 bases from V and 2 from J, leaving 25 bases between them. This CDR3 region has 17 residues. As DNA, the CDR3 is TGTGCCGCATTGCGATTAGCGTACAAGAGCCCCTACAATGAGCAGTTCTTC. Its protein product is CAALRLAYKSPYNEQFF.

The chain employs TRBV7-9 and TRBJ2-1; 13 positions agree with TRBD2. The CDR3 loop spans 18 amino acids. The trim removed 2 bases at V and 0 bases at J, leaving 4 bases unmatched. Per the germline V gene, CDR1 is SEHNR and CDR2 is FQNEAQ (reference sequence). CDR3 sequence: CASSLTSGRAYSYNEQFF. For the CDR3, the DNA is TGTGCCAGCAGCTTAACTAGCGGGAGGGCCTACTCCTACAATGAGCAGTTCTTC. Combining the CDR3 with reference TRBV7-9 and TRBJ2-1 gives the whole variable domain DTGVSQNPRHKITKRGQNVTFRCDPISEHNRLYWYRQTLGQGPEFLTYFQNEAQLEKSRLLSDRFSAERPKGSFSTLEIQRTEQGDSAMYLCASSLTSGRAYSYNEQFFGPGTRLTVL.

This clonotype was recorded a few times. The CDR3 protein is CASSQVSDRAGNEQFF. The CDR3 nucleotides are TGCGCCAGCAGCCAAGTATCGGACAGGGCGGGGAATGAGCAGTTCTTC. The gene calls are TRBV4-1 and TRBJ2-1; TRBD1 agrees at 8 bases. The CDR3 runs to 16 residues. Germline loops: CDR1 MGHRA, CDR2 YSYEKL. Trimming cost V 1 base and J 7 bases; bases outside gene matches: 9.

The chain joins TRBV29-1 to TRBJ2-3; no definite D call. The CDR3 is 13 amino acids. Germline V gene data show CDR1 as SQVTM and CDR2 as ANQGSEA. Trimming left V 5 bases short and J 0 bases short, with 9 bases between. The CDR3 coding sequence is TGCAGCGTTCTGCGGATAAGCACAGATACGCAGTATTTT. Amino acids: CSVLRISTDTQYF.

This clonotype showed up many times. One end of the junction fails to match germline, which may point to a read error. The CDR3 loop reads CASTLISVEAFF. CDR3 coding DNA: TGTGCCAGCACCTTGATTTCGGTTGAAGCTTTCTTT. The chain employs TRBV5-6 and TRBJ1-1; D remains ambiguous. CDR1 and CDR2 (germline): SGHDT, YYEEEE. The CDR3 length is 12 residues.

This clonotype was counted at least ten times. This chain links TRBV29-1 with TRBJ2-1; the match to TRBD2 covers 14 bases. CDR1 SQVTM and CDR2 ANQGSEA come from the germline V gene. The CDR3 consists of 13 residues. Trimming took 7 bases from V and 8 from J; bases not matched to a gene: 4. CDR3 protein: CSAGTSGSYEQFF. In nucleotides, the CDR3 is TGCAGCGCCGGGACTAGCGGGAGTTATGAGCAGTTCTTC.

The rearrangement uses TRBV14 and TRBJ1-6, with a possible D match to TRBD1 (5 bases). The V and J ends lost 1 base and 5 bases respectively, with 12 bases between them. Germline V gives CDR1 SGHDN, CDR2 FVKESK. CDR3 length: 16 residues. The CDR3 loop reads CASSQGRTLNNSPLHF. Written as DNA, the CDR3 is TGTGCCAGCAGCCAAGGACGGACACTGAATAATTCACCCCTCCACTTT.

This clonotype was seen only a few times. The rearrangement links TRBV18 to TRBJ1-5, with D unclear. Germline loops: CDR1 KGHSH, CDR2 LQKENI. The germline V and J ends were trimmed by 3 bases and 7 bases, with 13 bases remaining between them. The CDR3 loop spans 14 amino acids. In nucleotides, the CDR3 is TGTGCCAGCTCACCTGGGGAACTGGGCCAGCCCCAGCATTTT. Its translation: CASSPGELGQPQHF.

The chain employs TRBV7-8 and TRBJ1-1; weak D call: TRBD1 (5 bases). Germline-derived CDR1 and CDR2 are SGHVS and FQNEAQ. Trimming stripped 1 base from V and 5 bases from J, with 14 bases between. The CDR3 runs 15 residues. DNA of the CDR3: TGTGCCAGCAGCTTAGACCCGGGGGTTGCGACTGAAGCTTTCTTT. Translation: CASSLDPGVATEAFF.

This clonotype came up many times. The V and J genes are TRBV28 and TRBJ2-2, with D unclear. Germline V gene data show CDR1 as MDHEN and CDR2 as SYDVKM. CDR3 size: 14 residues. Trimming took off 5 bases at V and 6 bases at J, with 13 bases between the two ends. The CDR3 loop is CASSPLSGPGELFF. CDR3 nucleotides: TGTGCCAGCAGTCCCCTGTCGGGCCCCGGGGAGCTGTTTTTT.

The chain is built from TRBV5-6 and TRBJ2-1; 8 bases fit TRBD2. J gave up 4 bases and V 7 bases, and 4 bases lay outside the gene matches. This CDR3 comprises 13 residues. Germline V lookup: CDR1 SGHDT, CDR2 YYEEEE. CDR3 nucleotide sequence: TGTGCCAGCCAAGCGGGAGTTTACAATGAGCAGTTCTTC. As protein: CASQAGVYNEQFF.

This clonotype has just a few counts. The chain combines TRBV29-1 with TRBJ1-1; D is possibly TRBD1 (5 bases). The V end was cut by 5 bases, the J end by 9 bases, with 10 bases between. This CDR3 is built from 10 residues. Germline-derived CDR1 and CDR2 are SQVTM and ANQGSEA. The CDR3 here is CSVSAGKAFF. CDR3 DNA sequence: TGCAGCGTTTCGGCAGGGAAAGCTTTCTTT.

This clonotype was seen repeatedly, ten times or more. The chain is built from TRBV24-1 and TRBJ2-5; the D is unclear. Trimming pared 4 bases from V and 5 bases from J, leaving 7 bases between. The germline gives CDR1 KGHDR, CDR2 SFDVKD. The length of the CDR3 is 12 residues. CDR3 loop: CATSDPSETQYF. For the CDR3, the DNA is TGTGCCACCAGTGACCCCTCTGAGACCCAGTACTTC.

The rearrangement joins TRBV7-2 to TRBJ2-2, with D hard to call. CDR3 length equals 14 residues. V was pared by 3 bases and J by 5 bases, with 10 bases between. Germline CDR1 is SGHTA and CDR2 is FQGNSA. CDR3 amino acids: CASSFPSSTGELFF. The CDR3 coding sequence is TGTGCCAGCAGCTTTCCCTCCTCTACCGGGGAGCTGTTTTTT.

The rearrangement joins TRBV4-1 to TRBJ2-2, with D perhaps TRBD2 (5 bases). Per the germline V gene, CDR1 is MGHRA and CDR2 is YSYEKL. The CDR3 is 17 amino acids. Trimming took 6 bases from V and 3 from J, leaving 20 bases between them. Here the CDR3 DNA reads TGCGCCAGCAGTCGAACCCTGCTACTAGGACACACCGGGGAGCTGTTTTTT. Translating it yields CASSRTLLLGHTGELFF.

This chain connects TRBV7-2 to TRBJ2-1, with 7 bases lining up with TRBD2. The germline V gene encodes CDR1 SGHTA and CDR2 FQGNSA. This CDR3 is built from 15 residues. V gave up 4 bases and J gave up 0 bases; unmatched junction bases: 3. In DNA form, the CDR3 reads TGTGCCAGCAGCTCCGGGAGGAGCTCCTACAATGAGCAGTTCTTC. It specifies CASSSGRSSYNEQFF.

This sequence joins TRBV21-1 and TRBJ2-7; the table gives TRBD1 as D, unverified against the DNA. TRBV21-1 is a pseudogene locus. The CDR3 length is 19 residues. CDR3 sequence: CASSKPKGQGAGEAYEQYF. The CDR3 nucleotides read TGTGCCAGCAGCAAACCGAAAGGGCAGGGGGCAGGGGAAGCCTACGAGCAGTACTTC.

There are many counts of this clonotype. The gene calls are TRBV6-5 and TRBJ1-6; D is uncertain. This CDR3 has 15 residues. Germline-derived CDR1 and CDR2 are MNHEY and SVGAGI. V was trimmed by 5 bases and J by 3 bases, leaving 11 bases between them. CDR3 coding DNA: TGTGCCAGCAGTGGGCCTCACGGCTATAATTCACCCCTCCACTTT. Translation gives CASSGPHGYNSPLHF.

V is TRBV30 and J is TRBJ1-2, with D possibly matching TRBD1 (6 bases). Trimming took 4 bases from V and 8 from J, leaving 14 bases between them. The CDR3 has 12 amino acids. Germline CDR1 GTSNPN, CDR2 SVGIG (reference sequence). The CDR3 coding sequence is TGTGCCTGGATTGGGGGCTGGCAGGGCTACACCTTC. This gives the protein CAWIGGWQGYTF.

The V and J genes are TRBV4-1 and TRBJ2-1, with 8 bases that match TRBD2. The CDR3 runs 14 residues. The germline V gene has CDR1 MGHRA and CDR2 YSYEKL. V gave up 10 bases and J gave up 6 bases; unmatched junction bases: 11. CDR3 region: CATDPGTSGNEQFF. The DNA for the CDR3 is TGCGCCACCGACCCCGGCACTAGCGGCAATGAGCAGTTCTTC.

CDR3: CASKGTLNTEAFF. The DNA of the CDR3 is TGTGCCAGCAAGGGGACCTTGAACACTGAAGCTTTCTTT. The chain links TRBV6-1 to TRBJ1-1; tentative D call: TRBD1 (5 bases). V gave up 7 bases and J gave up 0 bases, with 9 bases separating them. The CDR3 covers 13 residues. CDR1 MNHNS and CDR2 SASEGT come from the germline V gene.